Below are 29 T cell receptor beta chains sequenced from a single sample in a study of blood T cell repertoires in COVID-19. Profiled with immunoSEQ multiplex PCR; TCRdb holds only in-frame clones, not every one. The sample holds 50,000 to 65,000 clones, over 75% seen once. Sequencing input: peripheral blood. The receptors come from a man in his fifties or sixties with active COVID-19.

The rearrangement links TRBV18 to TRBJ2-5; 9 bases are a match to TRBD1. Germline trimming cut 3 bases from V and 3 bases from J; bases unmatched to any gene: 2. The germline V gene has CDR1 KGHSH and CDR2 LQKENI. The CDR3 covers 14 residues. The CDR3 nucleotides are TGTGCCAGCTCACCGTGGACAGGGGAAGAGACCCAGTACTTC. Its protein product is CASSPWTGEETQYF.

The CDR3 here is CASSPSGGVTDTQYF. The CDR3 DNA reads as TGTGCCAGCTCCCCTAGCGGGGGCGTCACAGATACGCAGTATTTT. The genes are TRBV11-1 and TRBJ2-3; 10 positions match TRBD2. Germline assignment: CDR1 SGHAT and CDR2 FQDESV (reference sequence). The junction had 7 bases not matched to a gene; V was cut back by 8 bases and J by 2 bases. The CDR3 totals 15 residues.

The gene calls are TRBV4-1 and TRBJ1-1; TRBD1 aligns across 8 bases. V dropped 1 base and J dropped 0; count of bases not matched to a gene: 7. The CDR3 sequence is 17 residues long. Germline values: CDR1 MGHRA, CDR2 YSYEKL. This CDR3 reads CASSQAPRQGLNTEAFF. The CDR3 region has the DNA TGCGCCAGCAGCCAAGCCCCAAGACAGGGGTTGAACACTGAAGCTTTCTTT.

The chain couples TRBV14 to TRBJ2-2, with D possibly being TRBD1 (6 bases). V lost 2 bases to trimming and J lost 1 base, with 14 bases between them. The CDR3 spans 17 residues. Germline V CDR1 and CDR2: SGHDN, FVKESK. CDR3 DNA: TGTGCCAGCAGCCAAAACACTAGGACAGTGAACACCGGGGAGCTGTTTTTT. This gives the protein CASSQNTRTVNTGELFF.

CDR3: CASSRGQMGAFF. DNA of the CDR3: TGTGCCAGCAGTCGAGGACAGATGGGAGCTTTCTTT. The chain couples TRBV6-5 to TRBJ1-1; tentative D call: TRBD1 (6 bases). From germline, CDR1 is MNHEY and CDR2 SVGAGI. V lost 5 bases and J 10 bases, leaving 14 bases between the germline ends. The CDR3 loop spans 12 amino acids.

The chain recombines TRBV19 with TRBJ1-2; no definite D call. This CDR3 has 17 residues. CDR1 and CDR2 (germline): LNHDA, SQIVND (reference sequence). The V and J ends lost 5 bases and 4 bases respectively, with 23 bases between them. CDR3 coding DNA: TGTGCCAGTAGTCAAAGATTCGGTGGAGCGCTAAGCTATGGCTACACCTTC. Protein: CASSQRFGGALSYGYTF.

This clone occurred a few times. The rearrangement uses TRBV6-5 and TRBJ2-7; D not certain. Germline V gene lookup returns CDR1 MNHEY and CDR2 SVGAGI. The CDR3 is made up of 11 amino acids. V dropped 8 bases and J dropped 2 bases, with 7 bases sitting between them. CDR3 protein: CASSGAYEQYF. The CDR3 DNA follows: TGTGCCAGCTCCGGAGCCTACGAGCAGTACTTC.

About this clone: At one boundary the junction diverges from the germline segment, which might be a read error. The chain employs TRBV14 and TRBJ1-2, with unresolved D. Germline CDR1 SGHDN, CDR2 FVKESK. CDR3 length: 12 amino acids. In DNA form, the CDR3 reads TGTGCCAGCAGCCCGTCCGGGTCGATCTGGCCCTTC. This gives the protein CASSPSGSIWPF.

The chain links TRBV20-1 to TRBJ2-3, with TRBD2 as a possible D gene (5 bases). With 3 bases removed from V and 7 bases from J, the gap between germline ends came to 8 bases. The CDR3 extends over 11 amino acids. Germline V gene lookup returns CDR1 DFQATT and CDR2 SNEGSKA (reference sequence). CDR3 residues: CSASNGNTQYF. In nucleotides, the CDR3 is TGCAGTGCTAGTAACGGGAATACGCAGTATTTT.

The V and J genes are TRBV3-1 (or the pseudogene TRBV3-2) and TRBJ1-6; D uncertain. CDR1 and CDR2 (germline): LGHDT, YNNKEL (reference sequence). The V gene lost 1 base and the J gene lost 7 bases, with 11 bases spanning the gap. This CDR3 has 15 residues. CDR3 sequence: CASSQGGSRNSPLHF. The DNA for the CDR3 is TGTGCCAGCAGCCAAGGAGGTTCGAGGAATTCACCCCTCCACTTT.

The chain couples TRBV6-1 to TRBJ1-4, with 10 bases identical to TRBD1. CDR3 length: 16 amino acids. V shed 3 bases, J shed 8 bases, and the junction held 9 bases outside the gene matches. Looked up from germline, CDR1 is MNHNS and CDR2 is SASEGT. CDR3 nucleotide sequence: TGTGCCAGCAGTGACCACCCCGGGACAGGGGTAGAAAAACTGTTTTTT. Protein: CASSDHPGTGVEKLFF.

The gene calls are TRBV6-5 and TRBJ2-1; 13 nucleotides match TRBD2. V was pared by 5 bases and J by 7 bases, with 2 bases of the junction left unmatched. The CDR3 is 14 residues long. CDR1 is MNHEY, CDR2 SVGAGI, per germline. The CDR3 DNA sequence: TGTGCCAGCAGTAGACTAGCGGGGGGTAATGAGCAGTTCTTC. It yields the protein CASSRLAGGNEQFF.

The rearrangement links TRBV27 to TRBJ1-1; D perhaps matches TRBD1 (6 bases). In germline, CDR1 is MNHEY, CDR2 SMNVEV (reference sequence). The CDR3 runs to 15 residues. With 4 bases removed from V and 3 bases from J, the gap between germline ends came to 15 bases. The CDR3 bases are TGTGCCAGCAGTTCCCTTTTTTGGACAGACACTGAAGCTTTCTTT. It codes for CASSSLFWTDTEAFF.

A few counts support this clone. This chain connects TRBV15 to TRBJ1-1; the D gene is possibly TRBD1 (6 bases). The germline V and J ends were trimmed by 0 bases and 1 base, with 6 bases remaining between them. CDR1 LNHNV and CDR2 YYDKDF come from the germline V gene (reference sequence). CDR3 size: 14 residues. The CDR3 DNA sequence: TGTGCCACCAGCAGAGACAGGGGGAACACTGAAGCTTTCTTT. This gives the protein CATSRDRGNTEAFF.

The V gene is TRBV6-6, the J gene TRBJ1-4; D is unclear. V lost 7 bases and J lost 12, with 21 bases in between. Germline CDR1 is MNHNY and CDR2 is SVGAGI (reference sequence). The CDR3 sequence is 14 residues long. CDR3 nucleotide sequence: TGTGCCAGCATCGAGGGTTCCCCAAAAGGAGAACTGTTTTTT. It yields the protein CASIEGSPKGELFF.

The genes are TRBV6-2 or TRBV6-3 and TRBJ2-7, with D perhaps TRBD2 (5 bases). The CDR3 consists of 19 residues. Germline assignment: CDR1 MNHEY and CDR2 SVGEGT. V shed 2 bases and J shed 2 bases, with 25 bases lying between them. DNA of the CDR3: TGTGCCAGCAGTTACGATACTAGAAATATCGGGTCCCTAACCTACGAGCAGTACTTC. Residues: CASSYDTRNIGSLTYEQYF.

The chain employs TRBV7-8 and TRBJ2-1; 8 bases align to TRBD2. V dropped 1 base and J dropped 7; count of bases not matched to a gene: 6. Germline CDR1 and CDR2: SGHVS and FQNEAQ. The CDR3 extends over 15 amino acids. Here the CDR3 reads CASSLVAGGGNEQFF. Here the CDR3 DNA reads TGTGCCAGCAGCTTAGTGGCGGGGGGCGGGAATGAGCAGTTCTTC.

The chain carries TRBV4-2 and TRBJ2-3; 11 positions match TRBD2. The CDR3 sequence is 16 residues long. J was trimmed by 2 bases and V by 5 bases; bases with no gene match: 6. Germline V lookup: CDR1 LGHNA, CDR2 YNFKEQ. CDR3: CASSTLAGGLTDTQYF. CDR3 in DNA: TGTGCCAGCAGCACCCTAGCGGGGGGACTCACAGATACGCAGTATTTT.

This clone was detected a few times. The chain is built from TRBV9 and TRBJ2-5, with TRBD2 matching over 11 bases. The CDR3 totals 17 residues. Germline V gives CDR1 SGDLS, CDR2 YYNGEE. Trimming removed 0 bases from V and 1 base from J; junction bases left unmatched: 5. Here the CDR3 DNA reads TGTGCCAGCAGCGTAGGGAGTAGCGGGGGGGTCCAAGAGACCCAGTACTTC. Its protein is CASSVGSSGGVQETQYF.

The rearrangement links TRBV28 to TRBJ1-1, with D maybe TRBD1 (5 bases). This CDR3 comprises 14 residues. CDR1 is MDHEN and CDR2 is SYDVKM in the germline V gene. With 8 bases removed from V and 0 bases from J, the gap between germline ends came to 13 bases. The CDR3 bases are TGTGCCAGCGGGACGGGGGTTATGAACACTGAAGCTTTCTTT. This codes for CASGTGVMNTEAFF.

The V call is TRBV5-1, the J call TRBJ1-1; a possible D gene is TRBD1 (6 bases). V was clipped by 5 bases and J by 6 bases, with 23 bases between them. This CDR3 region has 16 residues. Germline lookup yields CDR1 SGHRS and CDR2 YFSETQ. Written as DNA, the CDR3 is TGCGCCAGCAGATCCCGGCCGGGACAAGGGATCGCTGAAGCTTTCTTT. The encoded protein is CASRSRPGQGIAEAFF.

This clone was seen a few times. The rearrangement links TRBV9 to TRBJ1-2, with D possibly being TRBD1 (6 bases). The CDR3 spans 13 residues. Trimming cost V 2 bases and J 14 bases, with 19 bases left between them. Germline CDR1 and CDR2: SGDLS and YYNGEE. CDR3 sequence reads: CASSVGAAGRNTF. CDR3 DNA: TGTGCCAGCAGCGTGGGGGCGGCAGGGCGGAATACCTTC.

J is TRBJ2-3 and V is TRBV5-4; 11 nucleotides agree with TRBD2. J was trimmed by 4 bases and V by 7 bases; bases with no gene match: 11. Germline V gene data show CDR1 as SGHNT and CDR2 as YYREEE (reference sequence). The CDR3 extends over 16 amino acids. The DNA for the CDR3 is TGTGCCAGCGCCCGTAGCGGGGGGGCCCTCGCAGATACGCAGTATTTT. This encodes CASARSGGALADTQYF.

This chain connects TRBV10-1 to TRBJ2-3, with a tentative D call TRBD1 (6 bases). From germline, CDR1 is WNHNN and CDR2 SYGVQD (reference sequence). The CDR3 sequence is 13 residues long. Trimming shortened V by 8 bases and J by 2 bases, and 11 bases separated the two germline ends. The CDR3 loop is CASGAGVTDTQYF. CDR3 nucleotide sequence: TGCGCCAGCGGAGCAGGGGTCACAGATACGCAGTATTTT.

This sequence joins TRBV30 and TRBJ2-7, with D perhaps TRBD2 (5 bases). Looked up from germline, CDR1 is GTSNPN and CDR2 is SVGIG (reference sequence). This CDR3 is 13 amino acids long. V shed 2 bases and J shed 4 bases, with 12 bases lying between them. CDR3 nucleotides: TGTGCCTGGAGTCCCCGAGGCGGGTACGAGCAGTACTTC. Translating it yields CAWSPRGGYEQYF.

The chain carries TRBV5-1 and TRBJ2-7; 15 nucleotides match TRBD2. V was clipped by 2 bases and J by 7 bases; unmatched bases: 7. The CDR3 is made up of 16 amino acids. CDR1 and CDR2 from the germline V gene are SGHRS and YFSETQ. The CDR3 sequence: CASSFWTSGGAREQYF. DNA of the CDR3: TGCGCCAGCAGCTTCTGGACTAGCGGGGGGGCAAGGGAGCAGTACTTC. The full variable domain, its missing parts supplied by reference TRBV5-1 and TRBJ2-7, is KAGVTQTPRYLIKTRGQQVTLSCSPISGHRSVSWYQQTPGQGLQFLFEYFSETQRNKGNFPGRFSGRQFSNSRSEMNVSTLELGDSALYLCASSFWTSGGAREQYFGPGTRLTVT.

J is TRBJ2-3 and V is TRBV19, with 8 bases aligning to TRBD2. The CDR3 consists of 15 residues. J gave up 5 bases and V 4 bases, and 8 bases lay outside the gene matches. CDR1 is LNHDA, CDR2 SQIVND, per germline (reference sequence). The CDR3 sequence: CASSNFGGGQDTQYF. In nucleotides, the CDR3 is TGTGCCAGTAGTAATTTCGGGGGGGGCCAAGATACGCAGTATTTT.

J is TRBJ1-1 and V is TRBV4-2; 7 nucleotides match TRBD1. J lost 0 bases, V lost 1 base, and 2 bases had no gene match. Germline V gene lookup returns CDR1 LGHNA and CDR2 YNFKEQ. There are 15 residues in the CDR3. CDR3 protein: CASSQGGQMNTEAFF. CDR3 coding DNA: TGTGCCAGCAGCCAAGGGGGACAGATGAACACTGAAGCTTTCTTT.

The chain recombines TRBV5-4 with TRBJ1-2; no clear D. Per germline, CDR1 SGHNT and CDR2 YYREEE (reference sequence). The CDR3 loop spans 14 amino acids. V was pared by 0 bases and J by 7 bases, with 13 bases between. In DNA, the CDR3 is TGTGCCAGCAGCTTGGGGAGGGCCGAATCTGGCTACACCTTC. This sequence encodes CASSLGRAESGYTF.